Detailed here is one T cell receptor beta chain. The clone's antigen remains unknown. No quality values exist for individual bases; no much larger clone is one base distant. The data were obtained in a study of blood T cell repertoires in COVID-19 (dated by TCRdb to the early 2020s). Concerning the study at large: Collaborator samples came from the United States, Italy and Spain and covered acute and convalescent phases of COVID-19. The material from the prospective study consisted of cDNA or gDNA derived from T cells, B-cell-depleted T cells, or PBMCs. Subjects who had been exposed to COVID-19, were actively infected with it, or had recovered from it provided the deeply sampled blood TCRbeta repertoires that made up the dataset. The repertoires were released in a freely available public database intended as a resource for research on the immune response to SARS-CoV-2. Samples were obtained from the ongoing ImmuneRACE study (first 160 participants) and from 1,254 subjects provided by 6 global collaborators. Nearly every sample came with metadata listing a de-identified subject ID, COVID-19 status, age in years and sex. Where HLA class I and class II types were available, the types were taken from metadata supplied by the sample provider, not from assay-based typing. General conclusions and limits of the study: How much clinical and demographic metadata was included differed by source and by participant, and the metadata was provided uncurated.

The immunoSEQ Assay, a bias-controlled multiplex PCR, was used to amplify TCRbeta CDR3 regions from genomic DNA. As for the original processing: Within the assay, amplification of reference gene primers was used to estimate how many nucleated cells each sample contained. To quantify the absolute abundance of each unique TCRbeta CDR3 rearrangement, sequence reads were collapsed and filtered. For each sample, productive Simpson clonality was calculated as the square root of Simpson's diversity index over productive rearrangements. TCRdb obtained this table from immuneACCESS and retained in-frame rearrangements with V and J assigned. These tables miss some clones; where compared with another copy, unresolved V genes account for less than half of the shortfall, and the remainder is unexplained. D and trimming come from the DNA, and the V and J calls and clone size come from that table. The sample profile shows 85,000 to 130,000 clones; approximately 83% of them were found once. The ten largest clones represent approximately 2.6% of the sample.

Enrolling through a virtual design, the prospective study's participants ranged in age from roughly 18 to 90 years and lived across 24 United States geographic areas. Cohort assignment in the prospective study relied on participant-reported clinical history from a screening survey and a study questionnaire. Recovered participants in ImmuneRACE Cohort 3 were defined by two consecutive negative NP/OP PCR tests, clearance by a healthcare professional, or resolution of symptoms. In the prospective study, mobile phlebotomists collected whole blood, serum and a nasopharyngeal or oropharyngeal swab from each participant. Over a 2-month period, participants in the prospective study had the option of providing additional blood draws and questionnaires. Prospective study blood samples were shipped either frozen or at room temperature before DNA extraction. Its CDR3 holds 16 amino acids, cysteine through phenylalanine. Only the CDR3 portion is preserved as DNA: 48 bases, with reading frame beginning at the first base. Trimming takes 1 base off V and 0 bases off J; junction bases not matched to a gene: 4. CDR1 is given as SGHRS and CDR2 as YFSETQ, both from the germline V gene.

Sequences were obtained from PBMCs or T cells enriched from blood (not recorded which). The source of this sequence is a woman aged 50 to 60 who had recovered from COVID-19. The receptor chain draws on TRBV5-1 and TRBJ2-1; 7 middle bases align to TRBD2. The DNA reads as follows: TGCGCCAGCAGCTTGTTTAGCGGGCCCTCCTACAATGAGCAGTTCTTC. It is translated as CASSLFSGPSYNEQFF. Beyond the CDR3, the reference TRBV5-1 and TRBJ2-1 genes provide the residues; the full variable domain reads: KAGVTQTPRYLIKTRGQQVTLSCSPISGHRSVSWYQQTPGQGLQFLFEYFSETQRNKGNFPGRFSGRQFSNSRSEMNVSTLELGDSALYLCASSLFSGPSYNEQFFGPGTRLTVL.